This TCR beta chain came from a study of Ad26.COV2.S vaccination and SARS-CoV-2 variants. Assay used: immunoSEQ multiplex PCR; TCRdb lists only in-frame clones, some missing. This repertoire shows roughly 100,000 clones, over 70% found once; its top ten account for 15% to 20%. V was cut by 6 bases and J by 0 bases, with 12 bases left in between. This CDR3 contains 15 residues. Germline V gives CDR1 SEHNR, CDR2 FQNEAQ (reference sequence). This clone has a handful of counts. Antigen unknown. Study conclusions and caveats: With respect to non-spike TCR breadth, vaccine and placebo recipients were similar. Recipients given vaccine exceeded placebo recipients in spike-specific TCR breadth.

The sample was peripheral blood, taken after recovery from COVID-19. This TCR was recovered from a human donor who had recovered from COVID-19. The genes are TRBV7-9 and TRBJ1-3; no firm D call. The CDR3 DNA follows: TGTGCCAGCAGTACCCCGGGATACTCTGGAAACACCATATATTTT. Its translation: CASSTPGYSGNTIYF.